The source of this T cell receptor beta chain is a study of blood T cells in healthy people across ages. V was shortened by 1 base and J by 0 bases, with 10 bases between the two germline ends. Germline values: CDR1 SGHDT, CDR2 YYEEEE. The CDR3 runs to 16 residues. Sample-barcoded 5' priming and a J-beta primer mix drove a second PCR of about 7 to 12 cycles. TCRdb re-called the 5' RACE reads with MiXCR, one entry per CDR3 protein. The table lists approximately 1.5 million distinct CDR3 sequences, 34% of them singletons, with around 11% in the top ten. Source material: blood. V usage is TRBV5-6 and J usage is TRBJ2-2, with D perhaps TRBD2 (6 bases). This receptor was obtained from a young woman in good health. The CDR3 DNA sequence: TGTGCCAGCAGCTTGTACTCGGGGGCGAACACCGGGGAGCTGTTTTTT. As protein: CASSLYSGANTGELFF. Using reference TRBV5-6 and TRBJ2-2 for the parts outside the CDR3, the full variable domain is DAGVTQSPTHLIKTRGQQVTLRCSPKSGHDTVSWYQQALGQGPQFIFQYYEEEERQRGNFPDRFSGHQFPNYSSELNVNALLLGDSALYLCASSLYSGANTGELFFGEGSRLTVL.